These T cell receptor beta chains were read from a single sample in a study of shared clonotypes between healthy human individuals. Only in-frame clones appear in the TCRdb table, and some are missing; sequencing was by immunoSEQ multiplex PCR. The profile shows more than 1,200,000 clones, about 98.5% of them singletons. Sequencing input: naive CD4+ T cells sorted from blood. The receptors stem from a man aged 25-45 years in good health. The conserved cysteine and the conserved F or W are not part of the CDR3 here. Each record gives: V gene, J gene, CDR3 protein.

TRBV5-1,TRBJ2-3,ASSFGQGGGTQY
TRBV27,TRBJ2-1,ASSDFASGSSNEQF
TRBV9,TRBJ1-4,ASSALTGRNEKLF
TRBV15,TRBJ2-1,ATSTDFHNEQF
TRBV25-1,TRBJ1-2,ASSDRGGYGYT
TRBV5-1,TRBJ1-3,ASTNTPQGSGNTIY
TRBV18,TRBJ1-5,ASSPWGEQPQH
TRBV5-1,TRBJ2-1,ASRLGPELSNEQF
TRBV9,TRBJ2-3,ASSYSGAPGTDTQY
TRBV4-3,TRBJ2-1,ASSTIPAEKSDEQF
TRBV5-1,TRBJ1-5,ASSLAQNQPQH
TRBV12-1,TRBJ2-1,ASSPAGQGIDEQF
TRBV6-1,TRBJ2-3,ASRALGAGTDTQY